The source of this T cell receptor (beta chain) is a study of beta chain features in type 1 diabetes (dated by TCRdb to 2016 to 2018). With regard to the full study: Mean age, gender distribution, total cell number and subset yield were not different between patients and healthy donors. Whereas all 30 or so donors provided naive and central memory subsets, regulatory and stem cell-like memory subsets were isolated from just 8 patients and about 8 healthy donors. The study compared TCRB repertoires of sorted circulating CD4+ T cell subsets between recently diagnosed type 1 diabetes patients and matched healthy donors. A total of approximately 100 million sorted cells were examined across all samples, and the number of cells per subset was strongly correlated with RNA yield. Paper-wide results and their limitations: PCR might favor shorter templates, but patient and control samples were amplified and corrected together, so any skew would affect both groups equally. The naive, central memory and regulatory TCRB repertoires appeared to resemble one another more closely among patients than among healthy donors. At VDJ recombination sites, patients with type 1 diabetes made fewer insertions and deleted more nucleotides, a pattern implying thymic rearrangement abnormalities. HLA sub-analyses involved small numbers of individuals, so any influence of HLA type on TCRB rearrangement remained unresolved. A moderate but significant shortening of TCRB CDR3 length was observed in type 1 diabetes patients in all four CD4+ subsets. Because cDNA rather than genomic DNA was sequenced, highly expressing activated cells could have been over-represented, although no difference in activation and CD3 levels was found between groups.

With respect to this clone: The antigen it recognizes is unknown. No much larger clonotype is one base removed from it; base qualities were not supplied.

All of the isolated RNA was reverse transcribed with the High Capacity cDNA Reverse Transcription Kit, so expressed TCRB transcripts were sequenced. Deep immunoSEQ sequencing was applied to naive, central memory and regulatory T cell samples, giving an average of about 3.8 million total reads per sample. Sorted cells were lysed in RLT buffer and RNA was extracted with DNase-treated RNeasy Micro or Mini kits, depending on cell number. To prevent cross-contamination, every cell subset was processed on its own, while patient and healthy donor samples were processed together. TCRB sequences were amplified from cDNA with the immunoSEQ multiplex PCR, producing 87-bp fragments spanning the CDR3 region. Sequencing of the amplicons was performed on the Illumina HiSeq platform. Regarding the original processing steps: PCR bias was computationally corrected using synthetic template baselines, reads within Hamming distance 2 were collapsed, and singletons that could not be merged were discarded. By aligning reads against IMGT, V, D and J genes, CDR3 length, and insertions or deletions at six rearrangement sites were assigned. Within each subset, clonotype counts were normalized to sorted cell number, after which true diversity and Gini coefficients were computed with the tcR R package. The overlap coefficient, calculated on TCRB nucleotide sequences, was used to quantify repertoire sharing. The table was pulled from immuneACCESS by TCRdb, which kept in-frame rearrangements only. Such tables lose some clones; where checked, under half of the loss comes from unresolved V genes, and the rest has no known cause. The D gene and trimming were derived from the DNA, and the V and J assignments and clone size from that table. A total of roughly 41,000 clones appear in this sample, around 49% of them only once. The ten biggest clones cover 0.72% of the sample.

The CDR3 starts with the cysteine, ends with the phenylalanine, and has 13 residues. The DNA shown is the 39-base CDR3, in frame from base 1. The germline ends are 12 bases apart after V is trimmed by 1 base and J by 9 bases. CDR1 and CDR2, looked up from the germline V gene, are MNHNS and SASEGT. Each donor gave one peripheral blood draw, approximately 110 mL on average, collected into heparinised tubes. Using a panel that included CD45RO, CCR7, CD25, CD127, CD95 and CD27, naive, central memory, regulatory and stem cell-like memory CD4+ T cells were sorted on a BD FACSAria II. A purity above 95% was achieved for all sorted populations. PBMCs were isolated right away by Lymphoprep density gradient centrifugation and were stained directly, without culture. So that batch effects would be minimized, each experiment stained and sorted samples in pairs, pairing one healthy donor with one patient.

The source is a young woman in good health. Sequenced: central memory CD4+ T cells from blood. The rearranged segments are TRBV6-1 and TRBJ2-5, and possibly TRBD1, on 6 matching bases. The base sequence is TGTGCCAGCAGTGAAGAATGGTCAGGGGCCCAGTACTTC. Translated, it reads CASSEEWSGAQYF.